A single sample is the source of the 26 T cell receptor beta chains below, sequenced in a study of technical replicates of blood from four donors. This table comes from immunoSEQ multiplex PCR, and its TCRdb copy is limited to in-frame clones, with some not included. This table holds 95,000 or so clones, roughly 95% found once. The specimen sequenced was T cells isolated from PBMCs. The receptors stem from a human donor in good health.

This clone was detected only a few times. This chain joins TRBV4-3 and TRBJ2-5; perhaps TRBD2 as D (5 bases). Trimming shortened V by 2 bases and J by 4 bases, and 17 bases separated the two germline ends. This CDR3 is built from 16 residues. Germline assignment: CDR1 LGHNA and CDR2 YSLEER. The CDR3 DNA is TGCGCCAGCAGCCAATATTTGGCGGGCGGTGGAGAGACCCAGTACTTC. Protein product: CASSQYLAGGGETQYF.

The chain carries TRBV6-1 and TRBJ2-1, with 12 bases that match TRBD2. Germline assignment: CDR1 MNHNS and CDR2 SASEGT. The CDR3 consists of 14 residues. Germline trimming cut 11 bases from V and 6 bases from J; bases unmatched to any gene: 8. CDR3 in DNA: TGTGCCGCCCCAATGGGACTAGCGGGCAATGAGCAGTTCTTC. Protein product: CAAPMGLAGNEQFF.

This chain joins TRBV9 and TRBJ2-7, with D possibly matching TRBD1 (6 bases). V was trimmed by 3 bases and J by 0 bases, leaving 13 bases between them. The CDR3 consists of 15 residues. The germline V gene encodes CDR1 SGDLS and CDR2 YYNGEE. Here the CDR3 DNA reads TGTGCCAGCAGCGCGGGACATCTTAGCTCCTACGAGCAGTACTTC. Amino acid sequence: CASSAGHLSSYEQYF.

This chain connects TRBV28 to TRBJ1-2, with D perhaps TRBD1 (5 bases). V dropped 8 bases and J dropped 4 bases, with 8 bases sitting between them. The CDR3 is 11 amino acids. Germline V gene sequence: CDR1 MDHEN, CDR2 SYDVKM. The chain's CDR3 is CASYRTYGYTF. The CDR3 DNA follows: TGTGCCAGCTACAGGACCTATGGCTACACCTTC.

This chain uses TRBV2 with TRBJ1-5; TRBD1 matches at 10 bases. Germline values: CDR1 SNHLY, CDR2 FYNNEI. V lost 7 bases to trimming and J lost 3 bases; unmatched junction nucleotides: 6. The CDR3 consists of 15 residues. The CDR3 DNA reads as TGTGCCAGCAACCCGGACAGGGGGAACAATCAGCCCCAGCATTTT. Encoded protein: CASNPDRGNNQPQHF.

The genes are TRBV7-9 and TRBJ1-1, with TRBD1 identical over 7 bases. This CDR3 region has 15 residues. V was pared by 3 bases and J by 1 base, with 5 bases of the junction left unmatched. Germline lookup yields CDR1 SEHNR and CDR2 FQNEAQ (reference sequence). CDR3 sequence: CASSFVDRPNTEAFF. In DNA form, the CDR3 reads TGTGCCAGCAGCTTCGTGGACAGGCCGAACACTGAAGCTTTCTTT.

This rearrangement joins TRBV7-2 to TRBJ1-2; D is possibly TRBD1 (6 bases). This CDR3 has 19 residues. Germline CDR1 and CDR2: SGHTA and FQGNSA. V lost 7 bases to trimming and J lost 1 base, with 28 bases between them. CDR3 protein: CASKVEASIIGGRNYGYTF. The CDR3 nucleotides are TGTGCCAGCAAGGTTGAAGCTAGTATAATCGGGGGGCGTAACTATGGCTACACCTTC.

This sequence joins TRBV9 and TRBJ2-3, with D unresolved. CDR3 length equals 15 residues. Germline CDR1 is SGDLS and CDR2 is YYNGEE. Trimming took off 0 bases at V and 0 bases at J, with 8 bases between the two ends. Written as DNA, the CDR3 is TGTGCCAGCAGCGTAGGGTCAGGCAGCACAGATACGCAGTATTTT. Translated, it gives CASSVGSGSTDTQYF.

The rearrangement links TRBV11-3 to TRBJ1-2, with TRBD1 matching 10 bases. V lost 7 bases, J lost 3 bases, and 14 bases stayed unmatched. Germline values: CDR1 SGHNT, CDR2 YENEEA. This CDR3 contains 17 residues. CDR3 sequence (DNA): TGTGCCAGCACCTTCCGGGACAGGGGCGCTTTTCACTATGGCTACACCTTC. Protein product: CASTFRDRGAFHYGYTF.

The J gene is TRBJ1-2, the V gene TRBV27; 11 bases map to TRBD1. V dropped 5 bases and J dropped 5; count of bases not matched to a gene: 7. CDR1 and CDR2 (germline): MNHEY, SMNVEV (reference sequence). The CDR3 totals 15 residues. The chain's CDR3 is CASSLTGTGGYGYTF. The CDR3 DNA sequence: TGTGCCAGCAGTCTAACCGGGACAGGGGGATATGGCTACACCTTC.

This chain links TRBV6-1 with TRBJ2-7; 8 bases agree with TRBD1. The CDR3 has 13 amino acids. Trimming took 11 bases from V and 4 from J; bases not matched to a gene: 10. From germline, CDR1 is MNHNS and CDR2 SASEGT. CDR3 bases: TGTGCCGTCCGAGCAGGGGGCTTTTACGAGCAGTACTTC. Translating gives CAVRAGGFYEQYF.

The V gene is TRBV11-2, the J gene TRBJ2-3; 9 bases map to TRBD1. The germline V gene encodes CDR1 SGHAT and CDR2 FQNNGV. The CDR3 runs to 15 residues. V shed 5 bases and J 8 bases; nucleotides not matched to a gene: 11. The CDR3 nucleotides read TGTGCCAGCAGCCTCCGTCCGGGACAGGGCTCTACGCAGTATTTT. Amino acids: CASSLRPGQGSTQYF.

V gene TRBV7-8 combines with J gene TRBJ2-7; TRBD1 matches at 11 bases. Per germline, CDR1 SGHVS and CDR2 FQNEAQ. The CDR3 extends over 17 amino acids. V lost 5 bases and J lost 3; bases outside the gene matches: 12. CDR3 region: CASSVEAGTGGLYEQYF. CDR3 coding DNA: TGTGCCAGCAGCGTAGAAGCCGGGACAGGGGGTCTCTACGAGCAGTACTTC.

There are a few counts of this clone. The chain has TRBV10-3 and TRBJ2-7; 9 positions match TRBD2. The V and J ends lost 4 bases and 3 bases, in that order; junction bases with no gene match: 4. CDR1 ENHRY and CDR2 SYGVKD come from the germline V gene. CDR3 size: 14 residues. The CDR3 protein is CAISAISGSYEQYF. CDR3 nucleotides: TGTGCCATCAGTGCAATTAGCGGGAGCTACGAGCAGTACTTC.

V usage is TRBV6-6 and J usage is TRBJ2-7; 15 bases line up with TRBD2. J gave up 6 bases and V 11 bases, and 2 bases lay outside the gene matches. CDR3 size: 12 residues. CDR1 is MNHNY and CDR2 is SVGAGI in the germline V gene (reference sequence). DNA of the CDR3: TGTGCCGGGGGACTAGCGGGAGGCGAGCAGTACTTC. Protein product: CAGGLAGGEQYF.

DNA for the CDR3: TGTGCCAGCAGCCGACAGGTTCAAGAGACCCAGTACTTC. Translated: CASSRQVQETQYF. The V gene is TRBV7-2, the J gene TRBJ2-5; D is perhaps TRBD1 (6 bases). The CDR3 is 13 residues long. Per the germline V gene, CDR1 is SGHTA and CDR2 is FQGNSA. The V and J ends lost 5 bases and 2 bases respectively, with 9 bases between them.

V is TRBV7-9 and J is TRBJ2-3; 9 bases map to TRBD2. The CDR3 length is 14 residues. The junction had 3 bases not matched to a gene; V was cut back by 4 bases and J by 4 bases. From germline, CDR1 is SEHNR and CDR2 FQNEAQ (reference sequence). CDR3 DNA: TGTGCCAGCAGCTACGCGGGAGGGGCAGATACGCAGTATTTT. Translation gives CASSYAGGADTQYF.

The chain employs TRBV13 and TRBJ1-1, with D possibly matching TRBD1 (5 bases). Per germline, CDR1 PRHDT and CDR2 FYEKMQ (reference sequence). The CDR3 runs to 14 residues. Trimming shortened V by 3 bases and J by 0 bases, and 8 bases separated the two germline ends. CDR3 sequence: CASSLGLLNTEAFF. CDR3 coding DNA: TGTGCCAGCAGCTTGGGACTGTTGAACACTGAAGCTTTCTTT.

The V gene is TRBV15, the J gene TRBJ1-4, with TRBD1 as a possible D gene (6 bases). Germline V gene sequence: CDR1 LNHNV, CDR2 YYDKDF (reference sequence). The CDR3 consists of 16 residues. V was trimmed by 6 bases and J by 4 bases, leaving 18 bases between them. The CDR3 coding sequence is TGTGCCACCAGTGGAGGCTCGGGACAAGTTAATGAAAAACTGTTTTTT. Protein: CATSGGSGQVNEKLFF.

The genes are TRBV7-8 and TRBJ1-1, with D perhaps matching TRBD1 (5 bases). The CDR3 extends over 16 amino acids. Per germline, CDR1 SGHVS and CDR2 FQNEAQ. Trimming left V 2 bases short and J 4 bases short, with 17 bases between. CDR3 DNA sequence: TGTGCCAGCAGCTTATTTGTGGGGGGAAGGAGCACTGAAGCTTTCTTT. It encodes CASSLFVGGRSTEAFF.

The rearrangement joins TRBV28 to TRBJ2-5; D remains unclear. The CDR3 is 13 amino acids. The V and J ends lost 2 bases and 5 bases respectively, with 9 bases between them. Germline V gene lookup returns CDR1 MDHEN and CDR2 SYDVKM. The chain's CDR3 is CASSLGLTETQYF. As DNA, the CDR3 is TGTGCCAGCAGTTTAGGGCTAACGGAGACCCAGTACTTC.

This clone appeared a single time. The V and J genes are TRBV7-3 and TRBJ1-1; the D is unclear. V was shortened by 2 bases and J by 3 bases, with 7 bases between the two germline ends. Per germline, CDR1 SGHTA and CDR2 FQGTGA. The CDR3 extends over 13 amino acids. The DNA for the CDR3 is TGTGCCAGCAGCTTAGGGCAGTACACTGAAGCTTTCTTT. Translation gives CASSLGQYTEAFF.

This rearrangement joins TRBV5-1 to TRBJ2-3; D not certain. This CDR3 has 14 residues. CDR1 and CDR2 from the germline V gene are SGHRS and YFSETQ. V lost 0 bases to trimming and J lost 1 base, with 6 bases between them. This CDR3 is CASSLGPGTDTQYF. DNA of the CDR3: TGCGCCAGCAGCTTGGGGCCAGGCACAGATACGCAGTATTTT.

This chain joins TRBV9 and TRBJ2-5; 10 bases align to TRBD2. Germline assignment: CDR1 SGDLS and CDR2 YYNGEE. There are 15 residues in the CDR3. V shed 6 bases, J shed 3 bases, and the junction held 8 bases outside the gene matches. The CDR3 sequence is CASTQREGGKETQYF. For the CDR3, the DNA is TGTGCCAGCACCCAGCGGGAGGGAGGAAAAGAGACCCAGTACTTC.

The chain joins TRBV19 to TRBJ1-4; 8 nucleotides agree with TRBD1. The CDR3 is 16 amino acids. The junction had 5 bases not matched to a gene; V was cut back by 3 bases and J by 2 bases. The germline V gene has CDR1 LNHDA and CDR2 SQIVND (reference sequence). The DNA of the CDR3 is TGTGCCAGTAGTATGGACAGGGAAGGGACTAATGAAAAACTGTTTTTT. Its translation: CASSMDREGTNEKLFF. Combining the CDR3 with reference TRBV19 and TRBJ1-4 gives the whole variable domain DGGITQSPKYLFRKEGQNVTLSCEQNLNHDAMYWYRQDPGQGLRLIYYSQIVNDFQKGDIAEGYSVSREKKESFPLTVTSAQKNPTAFYLCASSMDREGTNEKLFFGSGTQLSVL.

This chain connects TRBV19 to TRBJ1-1, with D possibly TRBD1 on 6 matching bases. V lost 6 bases to trimming and J lost 3 bases, with 17 bases between them. Per germline, CDR1 LNHDA and CDR2 SQIVND (reference sequence). CDR3 size: 15 residues. The CDR3 DNA reads TGTGCCAGTAGCTCAAGAGACAGGTCCTACACTGAAGCTTTCTTT. Translation: CASSSRDRSYTEAFF.